This T cell receptor (beta chain) was obtained from a study of T-cell reconstitution after alpha-beta-depleted transplantation in children. The CDR3 consists of 12 residues. Trimming took 2 bases from V and 6 from J, leaving 4 bases between them. Regarding the study as a whole: Newly generated T cells supplied most T-cell counts and diversity one year post-transplant. The high TCRbeta diversity at day 60 in some patients came from surviving recipient T cells and thymic progenitors. Where alpha-beta T cells came from about two months after transplant was reportedly several hundred expanded graft clones.

The TCRbeta library was prepared with unique molecular identifiers. A single record per CDR3 protein comes from TCRdb applying MiXCR to the PCR reads. The data hold 190,000 or so distinct CDR3 sequences, with 5% to 7.5% observed a single time. This clonotype was observed many times. The antigen is unknown. The source material was PBMCs, sampled before TCRalphabeta/CD19-depleted stem cell transplant. The chain links TRBV12-3 or TRBV12-4 to TRBJ2-2; D remains ambiguous. The receptor was derived from a girl younger than two with combined immunodeficiency, due to receive a stem cell transplant. The CDR3 protein is CASSLTAGELFF. The DNA of the CDR3 is TGTGCCAGCAGTTTAACGGCCGGGGAGCTGTTTTTT.